Following are 5 T cell receptor beta chains from one sample sequenced in a study of regulatory T cells in long-lasting Graves disease. Time point meaning: persistent/refractory GD, antithyroid drugs over 5 years with positive TRAb. Following extraction of RNA from PBMCs, that RNA was used to make the TCR library. Construction of TCR beta libraries relied on iRepertoire HTBI primers and on Arm-PCR targeting CDR3 regions. TCRdb processed the multiplex PCR reads anew with MiXCR; each CDR3 protein has one entry. The sample contains around 340,000 distinct CDR3 sequences, roughly a fifth of which appear only once. The sample was peripheral blood mononuclear cells (PBMCs), taken when the disease was refractory, from a patient treated with antithyroid drugs. The receptors stem from a female donor with Graves disease.

The chain is built from TRBV5-1 and TRBJ2-1; 13 bases line up with TRBD2. J gave up 2 bases and V 6 bases, and 20 bases lay outside the gene matches. Germline loops: CDR1 SGHRS, CDR2 YFSETQ. This CDR3 region has 21 residues. CDR3 in amino acids: CASNFHSYGLAGAIPYNEQFF. The CDR3 bases are TGCGCCAGCAACTTCCACTCATACGGACTAGCGGGGGCCATCCCCTACAATGAGCAGTTCTTC.

This clonotype was observed many times. The chain employs TRBV10-3 and TRBJ2-7; the D is unclear. Trimming removed 5 bases from V and 5 bases from J, with 7 bases in between. The CDR3 totals 11 residues. Germline CDR1 ENHRY, CDR2 SYGVKD. As DNA, the CDR3 is TGTGCCATCAGTCGGGCCGACGAGCAGTACTTC. Residues: CAISRADEQYF.

This clonotype was seen a handful of times. The gene calls are TRBV12-3 or TRBV12-4 and TRBJ1-1; D is possibly TRBD1 (6 bases). The length of the CDR3 is 15 residues. Trimming removed 2 bases at V and 1 base at J, with 11 bases between. The CDR3: CASSLYGQPNTEAFF. CDR3 nucleotide sequence: TGTGCCAGCAGTTTATACGGACAGCCGAACACTGAAGCTTTCTTT.

This clonotype was counted at least ten times. The chain is built from TRBV2 and TRBJ1-1, with 8 bases aligning to TRBD1. Losses at the gene ends were 6 bases for V and 6 bases for J; bases not matched to a gene: 12. In germline, CDR1 is SNHLY, CDR2 FYNNEI. The CDR3 covers 15 residues. DNA for the CDR3: TGTGCCAGCAGCCTAAGCGTCGGACAGGGCTCTGAAGCTTTCTTT. This translates into CASSLSVGQGSEAFF.

Points on this clonotype: A much larger clone differs from this one at a single base, so this may be a read error. The chain uses TRBV3-1 and TRBJ1-5; TRBD1 matches at 8 bases. This CDR3 region has 14 residues. Germline assignment: CDR1 LGHDT and CDR2 YNNKEL (reference sequence). CDR3 sequence: CASSQGTGNRPQHF. For the CDR3, the DNA is TGTGCCAGCAGCCAGGGGACAGGCAATCGGCCCCAGCATTTT.